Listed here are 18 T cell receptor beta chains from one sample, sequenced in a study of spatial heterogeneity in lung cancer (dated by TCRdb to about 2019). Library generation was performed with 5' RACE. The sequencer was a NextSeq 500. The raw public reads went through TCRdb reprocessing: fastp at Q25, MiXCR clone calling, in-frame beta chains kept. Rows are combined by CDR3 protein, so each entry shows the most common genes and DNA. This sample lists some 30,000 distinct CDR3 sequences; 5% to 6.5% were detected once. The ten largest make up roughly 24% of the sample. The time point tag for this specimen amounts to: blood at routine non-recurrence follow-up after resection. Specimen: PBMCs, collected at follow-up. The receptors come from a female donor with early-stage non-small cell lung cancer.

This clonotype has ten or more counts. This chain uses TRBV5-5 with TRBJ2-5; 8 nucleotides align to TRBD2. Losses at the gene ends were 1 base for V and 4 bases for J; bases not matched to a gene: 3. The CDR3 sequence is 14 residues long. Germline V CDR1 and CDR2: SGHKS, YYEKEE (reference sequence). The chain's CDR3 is CASSLRLASETQYF. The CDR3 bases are TGTGCCAGCAGCTTGAGACTAGCGTCAGAGACCCAGTACTTC.

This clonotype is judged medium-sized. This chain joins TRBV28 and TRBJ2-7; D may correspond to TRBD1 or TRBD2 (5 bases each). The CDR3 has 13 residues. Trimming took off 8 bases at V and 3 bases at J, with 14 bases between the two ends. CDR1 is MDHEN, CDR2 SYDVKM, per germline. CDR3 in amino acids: CASYRDGGYEQYF. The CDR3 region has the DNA TGTGCCAGCTATCGGGACGGCGGCTACGAGCAGTACTTC.

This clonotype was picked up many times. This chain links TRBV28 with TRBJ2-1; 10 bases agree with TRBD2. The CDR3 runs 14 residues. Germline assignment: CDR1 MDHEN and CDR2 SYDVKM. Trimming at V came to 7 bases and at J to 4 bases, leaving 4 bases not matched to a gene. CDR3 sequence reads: CASTGTSEYNEQFF. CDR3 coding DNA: TGTGCCAGCACCGGGACTAGCGAATACAATGAGCAGTTCTTC. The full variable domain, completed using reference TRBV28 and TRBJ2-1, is DVKVTQSSRYLVKRTGEKVFLECVQDMDHENMFWYRQDPGLGLRLIYFSYDVKMKEKGDIPEGYSVSREKKERFSLILESASTNQTSMYLCASTGTSEYNEQFFGPGTRLTVL.

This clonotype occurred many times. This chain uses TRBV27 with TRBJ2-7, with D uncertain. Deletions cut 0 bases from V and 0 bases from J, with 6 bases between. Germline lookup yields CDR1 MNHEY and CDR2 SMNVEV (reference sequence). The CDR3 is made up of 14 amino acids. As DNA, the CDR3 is TGTGCCAGCAGTTTATCGCCAAACTCCTACGAGCAGTACTTC. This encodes CASSLSPNSYEQYF.

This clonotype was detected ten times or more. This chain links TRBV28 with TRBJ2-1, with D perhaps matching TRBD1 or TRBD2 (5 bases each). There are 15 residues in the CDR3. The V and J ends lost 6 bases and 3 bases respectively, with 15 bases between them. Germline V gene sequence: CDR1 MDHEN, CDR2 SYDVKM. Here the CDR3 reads CASSRSGTVYNEQFF. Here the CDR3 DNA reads TGTGCCAGCAGCCGATCCGGGACGGTCTACAATGAGCAGTTCTTC.

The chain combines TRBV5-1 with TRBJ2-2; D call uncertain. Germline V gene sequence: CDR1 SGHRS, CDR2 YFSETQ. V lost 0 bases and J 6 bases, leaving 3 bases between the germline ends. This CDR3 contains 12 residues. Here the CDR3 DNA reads TGCGCCAGCAGCTTGGCGGCCGGGGAGCTGTTTTTT. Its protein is CASSLAAGELFF. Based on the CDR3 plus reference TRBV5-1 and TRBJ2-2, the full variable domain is KAGVTQTPRYLIKTRGQQVTLSCSPISGHRSVSWYQQTPGQGLQFLFEYFSETQRNKGNFPGRFSGRQFSNSRSEMNVSTLELGDSALYLCASSLAAGELFFGEGSRLTVL.

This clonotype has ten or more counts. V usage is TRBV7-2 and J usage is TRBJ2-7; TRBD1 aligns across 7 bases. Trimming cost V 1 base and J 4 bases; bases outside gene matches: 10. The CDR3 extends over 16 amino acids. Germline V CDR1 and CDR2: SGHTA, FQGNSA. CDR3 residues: CASSLVGGEFEYEQYF. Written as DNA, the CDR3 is TGTGCCAGCAGCTTAGTAGGGGGCGAATTCGAGTACGAGCAGTACTTC. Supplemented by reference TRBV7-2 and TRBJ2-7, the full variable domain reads GAGVSQSPSNKVTEKGKDVELRCDPISGHTALYWYRQSLGQGLEFLIYFQGNSAPDKSGLPSDRFSAERTGGSVSTLTIQRTQQEDSAVYLCASSLVGGEFEYEQYFGPGTRLTVT.

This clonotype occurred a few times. DNA for the CDR3: TGTGCCAGCAGTCGTCTCGGGGGTATCTACCAAGAGACCCAGTACTTC. It yields the protein CASSRLGGIYQETQYF. The chain joins TRBV6-6 to TRBJ2-5, with D possibly matching TRBD2 (6 bases). Germline CDR1 reads MNHNY; CDR2 reads SVGAGI (reference sequence). The ends were cut back, 5 bases at V and 0 bases at J, with 16 bases in the middle. This CDR3 comprises 16 residues.

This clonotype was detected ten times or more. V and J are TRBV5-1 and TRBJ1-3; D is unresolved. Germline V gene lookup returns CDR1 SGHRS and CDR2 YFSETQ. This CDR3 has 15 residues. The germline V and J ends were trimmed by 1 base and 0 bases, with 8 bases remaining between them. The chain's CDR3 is CASSLSGISGNTIYF. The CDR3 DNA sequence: TGCGCCAGCAGCTTGTCAGGAATCTCTGGAAACACCATATATTTT.

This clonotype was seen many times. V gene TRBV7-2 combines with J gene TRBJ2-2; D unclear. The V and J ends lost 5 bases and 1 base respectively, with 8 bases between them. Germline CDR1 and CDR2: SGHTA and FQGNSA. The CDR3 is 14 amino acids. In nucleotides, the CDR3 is TGTGCCAGCAGCCCGCGACTGAACACCGGGGAGCTGTTTTTT. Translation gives CASSPRLNTGELFF.

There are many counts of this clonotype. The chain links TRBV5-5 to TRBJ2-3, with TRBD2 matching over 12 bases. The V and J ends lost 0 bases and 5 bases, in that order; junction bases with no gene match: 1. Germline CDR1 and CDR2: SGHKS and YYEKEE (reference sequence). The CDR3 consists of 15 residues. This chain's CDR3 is CASSLAGLAGDTQYF. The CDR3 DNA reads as TGTGCCAGCAGCTTGGCGGGACTAGCGGGAGATACGCAGTATTTT.

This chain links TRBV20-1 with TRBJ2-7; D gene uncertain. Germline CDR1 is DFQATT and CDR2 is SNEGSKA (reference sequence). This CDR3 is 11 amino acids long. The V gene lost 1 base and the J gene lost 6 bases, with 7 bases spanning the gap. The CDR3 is CSARAQIEQYF. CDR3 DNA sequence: TGCAGTGCTAGAGCACAGATCGAGCAGTACTTC.

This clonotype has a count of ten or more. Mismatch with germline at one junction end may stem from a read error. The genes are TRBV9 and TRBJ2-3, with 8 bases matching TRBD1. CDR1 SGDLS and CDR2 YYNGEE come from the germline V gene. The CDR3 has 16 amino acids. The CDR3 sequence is CANSANGQGSTDTQYF. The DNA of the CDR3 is TGTGCCAACAGCGCGAACGGACAGGGTTCCACAGATACGCAGTATTTT.

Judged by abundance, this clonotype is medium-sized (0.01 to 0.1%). In nucleotides, the CDR3 is TGTGCCAGTAGTATAGGAGGGGGAGGCGGTCAGCCCCAGCATTTT. Encoded protein: CASSIGGGGGQPQHF. This rearrangement joins TRBV19 to TRBJ1-5, with TRBD1 as a possible D gene (6 bases). The CDR3 is made up of 15 amino acids. Germline V lookup: CDR1 LNHDA, CDR2 SQIVND (reference sequence). V shed 1 base and J shed 6 bases, with 13 bases lying between them.

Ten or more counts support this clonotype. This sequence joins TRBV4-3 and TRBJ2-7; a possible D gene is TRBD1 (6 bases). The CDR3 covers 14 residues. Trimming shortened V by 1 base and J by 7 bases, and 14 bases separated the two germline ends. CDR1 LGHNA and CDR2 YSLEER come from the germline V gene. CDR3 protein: CASSQVQGKGEQYF. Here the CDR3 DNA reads TGCGCCAGCAGCCAAGTACAGGGAAAGGGGGAGCAGTACTTC.

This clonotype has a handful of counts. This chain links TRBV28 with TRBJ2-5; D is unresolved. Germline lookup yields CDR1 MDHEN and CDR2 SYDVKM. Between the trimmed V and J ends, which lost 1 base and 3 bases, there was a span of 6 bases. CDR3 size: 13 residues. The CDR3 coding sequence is TGTGCCAGCAGTTTATCCGTAAAAGAGACCCAGTACTTC. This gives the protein CASSLSVKETQYF.

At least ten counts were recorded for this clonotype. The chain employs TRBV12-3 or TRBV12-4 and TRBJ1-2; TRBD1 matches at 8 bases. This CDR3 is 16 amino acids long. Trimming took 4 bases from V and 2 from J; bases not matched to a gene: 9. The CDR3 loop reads CASSSDYRGRNYGYTF. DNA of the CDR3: TGTGCCAGCAGTTCAGATTACAGGGGGAGGAACTATGGCTACACCTTC.

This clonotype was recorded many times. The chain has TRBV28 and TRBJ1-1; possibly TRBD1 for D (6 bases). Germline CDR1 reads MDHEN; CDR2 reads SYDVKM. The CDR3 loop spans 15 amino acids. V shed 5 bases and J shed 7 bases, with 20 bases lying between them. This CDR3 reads CASSPTPGGVIEAFF. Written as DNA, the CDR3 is TGTGCCAGCAGTCCCACGCCCGGGGGCGTAATTGAAGCTTTCTTT.